This record looks at one T cell receptor (beta chain) sequence and its context. Its antigen is unknown. This sample stems from a study of cytomegalovirus exposure and HLA in healthy donors. Study-wide results and caveats: With later analysis, a missense DCLRE1C variant became linked to TCR beta V- and J-gene trimming. TRBV6-2, TRBV6-3 and some other V segments were excluded as indistinguishable.

V dropped 5 bases and J dropped 2 bases, with 16 bases sitting between them. The CDR3 runs 16 residues. The germline CDR1 and CDR2 sequences are MDHEN and SYDVKM. 60 Vbeta and 13 Jbeta primers were used in PCR. Sequenced by immunoSEQ multiplex PCR; TCRdb stores in-frame clones only, minus some. The sample holds about 200,000 clones, more than 75% seen once. This TCR was recovered from a man aged 25-45 years in good health and CMV-seronegative. This chain links TRBV28 with TRBJ1-5, with D perhaps matching TRBD1 (6 bases). The sequenced sample was PBMCs. The CDR3 bases are TGTGCCAGCAGTGAGAACAGGGCCGTAGGCAATCAGCCCCAGCATTTT. Amino acid sequence: CASSENRAVGNQPQHF. Full variable domain (missing parts from reference TRBV28 and TRBJ1-5): DVKVTQSSRYLVKRTGEKVFLECVQDMDHENMFWYRQDPGLGLRLIYFSYDVKMKEKGDIPEGYSVSREKKERFSLILESASTNQTSMYLCASSENRAVGNQPQHFGDGTRLSIL.